This T cell receptor (beta chain) was found in a study of early T cells in non-severe SARS-CoV-2 infection. Study in general: Bulk RNA from unsorted whole blood was sequenced; chains were unpaired. Study results and caveats: Private and CD4 specificities were missed by VDJdb matching, skewed to anti-spike CD8.

Attached unique molecular identifiers marked individual cDNA molecules. TCRdb reprocessed the 5' RACE reads via MiXCR and lists one record per CDR3 protein. Of some 96,000 distinct CDR3 sequences listed, 9.5% to 11% are singletons. This clonotype was recorded a few times. Its specificity is not known. Germline assignment: CDR1 LGHNA and CDR2 YNFKEQ. This CDR3 contains 14 residues. V trimming: 5 bases; J trimming: 7 bases; junction bases outside the gene matches: 7. This clonotype originated in an adult who was a healthcare worker with PCR-confirmed SARS-CoV-2 infection or an uninfected control (not recorded which). The material was whole blood, obtained at baseline. The J gene is TRBJ2-1, the V gene TRBV4-2, with 8 bases identical to TRBD2. CDR3 nucleotide sequence: TGTGCCAGCAGCTTACAGACGGGGGGGAATGAGCAGTTCTTC. It codes for CASSLQTGGNEQFF.